Each of the 13 T cell receptor beta chains below was sequenced from the same sample in a study of T cells after yellow fever vaccination. TCRdb itself ran the 5' RACE reads through MiXCR, one entry per CDR3 protein. Here the sample spans hundreds of thousands of distinct CDR3 sequences, more than 9% being singletons. The sequencing used PBMCs, collected on the day of the first yellow fever vaccination. These receptors were collected from a man younger than 35 who received the YFV17D yellow fever vaccine.

The gene calls are TRBV25-1 and TRBJ1-3; no firm D call. The CDR3 loop spans 17 amino acids. Germline-derived CDR1 and CDR2 are MGHDK and SYGVNS. Trimming pared 5 bases from V and 0 bases from J, leaving 17 bases between. The CDR3 DNA reads TGTGCCAGCAGTTCGGAAAAGGGTTTATACTCTGGAAACACCATATATTTT. Translated, it gives CASSSEKGLYSGNTIYF.

This clonotype has more than one count but fewer than ten. The chain has TRBV5-1 and TRBJ1-3; 8 nucleotides align to TRBD1. The germline V gene encodes CDR1 SGHRS and CDR2 YFSETQ. This CDR3 is built from 14 residues. The V segment lost 5 bases and the J segment 5 bases; nucleotides outside the gene matches: 6. The CDR3, as DNA: TGCGCCAGCAGGCCGACAGGGGCCCGAAACACCATATATTTT. Translating it yields CASRPTGARNTIYF.

The chain joins TRBV6-5 to TRBJ2-7; the D call may be TRBD1 or TRBD2 (5 bases each). The CDR3 has 14 residues. V dropped 2 bases and J dropped 4 bases, with 12 bases sitting between them. The germline V gene has CDR1 MNHEY and CDR2 SVGAGI. CDR3 bases: TGTGCCAGCAGTTACGGGGGATCCCTATACGAGCAGTACTTC. Protein sequence: CASSYGGSLYEQYF.

A few counts support this clonotype. The genes are TRBV4-1 and TRBJ1-5; no clear D gene. The V gene's germline CDR1 is MGHRA and CDR2 YSYEKL. Trimming removed 5 bases from V and 4 bases from J, with 9 bases in between. The CDR3 is 13 amino acids. This CDR3 reads CASSLIRNQPQHF. The CDR3 DNA reads as TGCGCCAGCAGCTTGATCAGGAATCAGCCCCAGCATTTT.

This clonotype turned up a few times. Written as DNA, the CDR3 is TGTGCCAGCAGCCCCGGGGCAAATAGCAATCAGCCCCAGCATTTT. Protein sequence: CASSPGANSNQPQHF. The chain links TRBV7-2 to TRBJ1-5; D is possibly TRBD1 (5 bases). The CDR3 runs 15 residues. From germline, CDR1 is SGHTA and CDR2 FQGNSA. Trimming pared 5 bases from V and 0 bases from J, leaving 11 bases between.

The genes are TRBV25-1 and TRBJ2-4, with 9 positions matching TRBD2. This CDR3 spans 16 amino acids. Per germline, CDR1 MGHDK and CDR2 SYGVNS. J was trimmed by 1 base and V by 6 bases; bases with no gene match: 7. CDR3 nucleotides: TGTGCCAGCAGCGAGGGTAGCGGGGGCGCCAAAAACATTCAGTACTTC. It specifies CASSEGSGGAKNIQYF.

V usage is TRBV12-3 or TRBV12-4 and J usage is TRBJ2-2, with TRBD1 identical over 7 bases. V gave up 3 bases and J gave up 4 bases; unmatched junction bases: 5. The length of the CDR3 is 15 residues. CDR3 nucleotides: TGTGCCAGCAGTTTGGGACAGCCTGGCACCGGGGAGCTGTTTTTT. Protein product: CASSLGQPGTGELFF.

This clonotype was recorded a few times. The rearrangement joins TRBV6-1 to TRBJ1-2, with 8 bases aligning to TRBD1. The CDR3 spans 15 residues. J was trimmed by 4 bases and V by 6 bases; bases with no gene match: 10. CDR1 is MNHNS and CDR2 is SASEGT in the germline V gene. CDR3 loop: CASRSLDRARYGYTF. The CDR3 coding sequence is TGTGCCAGCAGATCGTTGGACAGGGCTCGCTATGGCTACACCTTC.

Only a few counts were recorded for this clonotype. The chain joins TRBV7-3 to TRBJ2-2, with 8 bases aligning to TRBD2. The CDR3 covers 15 residues. Trimming cost V 5 bases and J 6 bases; bases outside gene matches: 8. Germline CDR1 is SGHTA and CDR2 is FQGTGA. The CDR3 here is CASSLGRGGPGELFF. DNA of the CDR3: TGTGCCAGCAGCCTTGGTCGGGGGGGGCCCGGGGAGCTGTTTTTT.

This clonotype occurred a few times. The J gene is TRBJ2-3, the V gene TRBV6-5; a possible D gene is TRBD2 (5 bases). Trimming pared 1 base from V and 4 bases from J, leaving 12 bases between. The CDR3 runs 15 residues. Looked up from germline, CDR1 is MNHEY and CDR2 is SVGAGI. The CDR3 coding sequence is TGTGCCAGCAGTTACTACGGGGTATACGCAGATACGCAGTATTTT. It is translated as CASSYYGVYADTQYF.

There are a few counts of this clonotype. The chain recombines TRBV7-9 with TRBJ2-2, with D possibly being TRBD2 (6 bases). V dropped 7 bases and J dropped 7 bases, with 7 bases sitting between them. Germline V gives CDR1 SEHNR, CDR2 FQNEAQ (reference sequence). The CDR3 is 11 amino acids. The CDR3 DNA is TGTGCCAGCATCGGGGGCGGGGAGCTGTTTTTT. Translating gives CASIGGGELFF.

This chain uses TRBV16 with TRBJ2-2, with 7 bases lining up with TRBD2. The CDR3 length is 16 residues. Unmatched junction bases numbered 6, after V lost 2 bases and J lost 3 bases. Germline CDR1 and CDR2: KGHSY and FQNENV. CDR3 nucleotides: TGTGCCAGCAGCCAACCCCCCAGCGGGGACACCGGGGAGCTGTTTTTT. This codes for CASSQPPSGDTGELFF.

This clonotype was detected a few times. The J gene is TRBJ1-3, the V gene TRBV7-2; D may be TRBD1 (6 bases). Per the germline V gene, CDR1 is SGHTA and CDR2 is FQGNSA. The ends were cut back, 3 bases at V and 4 bases at J, with 13 bases in the middle. There are 15 residues in the CDR3. CDR3 protein: CASSLVRGIGNTIYF. As DNA, the CDR3 is TGTGCCAGCAGCTTGGTTAGGGGGATCGGAAACACCATATATTTT.